The 13 T cell receptor beta chains given below trace back to one sample, sequenced in a study of shared clonotypes between healthy human individuals. Some clones are missing from TCRdb's copy, which holds only in-frame ones; the method was immunoSEQ multiplex PCR. The repertoire holds about 960,000 clones, with more than 75% as singletons. What was sequenced was memory CD4+ T cells sorted from blood. As for subset: CD45RA-negative fraction. These TCRs come from a man between 18 and 35 years old in good health.

A note on this clone: At the DNA level, this CDR3 is encoded by other sequences in the same sample as well. V and J are TRBV18 and TRBJ2-7; 8 nucleotides align to TRBD2. CDR3 length: 13 amino acids. Germline V gene sequence: CDR1 KGHSH, CDR2 LQKENI. With V trimmed by 3 bases and J by 4 bases, 2 bases remained unmatched. CDR3 in amino acids: CASSPPSGYEQYF. The CDR3 coding sequence is TGTGCCAGCTCACCGCCTAGCGGGTACGAGCAGTACTTC.

The chain has TRBV2 and TRBJ2-7, with TRBD2 as a possible D gene (5 bases). The germline CDR1 and CDR2 sequences are SNHLY and FYNNEI. Trimming cost V 0 bases and J 7 bases, with 16 bases left between them. The CDR3 totals 15 residues. The CDR3 reads CASSEARLNSGEQYF. The CDR3 coding sequence is TGTGCCAGCAGTGAAGCGCGACTAAACTCTGGGGAGCAGTACTTC.

The chain carries TRBV10-3 and TRBJ1-1; TRBD1 is a possible D gene (5 bases). The CDR3 extends over 13 amino acids. Trimming removed 5 bases from V and 1 base from J, with 8 bases in between. Germline V gene lookup returns CDR1 ENHRY and CDR2 SYGVKD. The CDR3 nucleotides read TGTGCCATCAGTAAACAGGAGAACACTGAAGCTTTCTTT. It codes for CAISKQENTEAFF.

This clone was recorded only once. The V gene is TRBV30, the J gene TRBJ1-4; 9 nucleotides agree with TRBD1. CDR1 GTSNPN and CDR2 SVGIG come from the germline V gene (reference sequence). The J segment lost 7 bases and the V segment lost 2 bases, leaving 14 bases of the junction unmatched. This CDR3 is built from 17 residues. The CDR3 coding sequence is TGTGCCTGGAGTCCGAGCTTGACAGGGGGATGGGGTGAAAAACTGTTTTTT. Translation: CAWSPSLTGGWGEKLFF.

This clone was seen at least ten times. The chain links TRBV10-1 to TRBJ2-4, with 7 bases that match TRBD2. Trimming cost V 6 bases and J 2 bases; bases outside gene matches: 7. Germline assignment: CDR1 WNHNN and CDR2 SYGVQD (reference sequence). The CDR3 loop spans 15 amino acids. CDR3 region: CASRREGLSKNIQYF. DNA of the CDR3: TGCGCCAGCAGAAGGGAGGGGCTGTCCAAAAACATTCAGTACTTC.

This chain connects TRBV6-5 to TRBJ2-2, with D uncertain. Trimming removed 6 bases at V and 4 bases at J, with 12 bases between. CDR3 length equals 14 residues. The germline gives CDR1 MNHEY, CDR2 SVGAGI. CDR3 sequence (DNA): TGTGCCAGCAGCCCCACCGGGCTCACCGGGGAGCTGTTTTTT. Translation gives CASSPTGLTGELFF.

Here the CDR3 DNA reads TGCGCCAGCAGCCAAGAAAAATCCCTCGGGGAGCTGTTTTTT. Its translation is CASSQEKSLGELFF. The gene calls are TRBV4-3 and TRBJ2-2; no definite D call. Germline lookup yields CDR1 LGHNA and CDR2 YSLEER. CDR3 size: 14 residues. V lost 0 bases and J 7 bases, leaving 9 bases between the germline ends.

This chain connects TRBV7-4 to TRBJ2-7, with 8 nucleotides matching TRBD1. The length of the CDR3 is 14 residues. Germline CDR1 SGHVT, CDR2 SQSDAQ. The junction had 9 bases not matched to a gene; V was cut back by 7 bases and J by 4 bases. The CDR3 is CASNPDRGGYEQYF. The CDR3 DNA reads as TGTGCCAGCAACCCAGACAGGGGCGGATACGAGCAGTACTTC.

The rearrangement uses TRBV6-5 and TRBJ1-2, with D perhaps TRBD1 (5 bases). V gave up 2 bases and J gave up 7 bases, with 14 bases separating them. The CDR3 sequence is 14 residues long. Germline CDR1 and CDR2: MNHEY and SVGAGI. The DNA for the CDR3 is TGTGCCAGCAGTTACCAAGGAACTCAGGGTGGCTACACCTTC. Translating gives CASSYQGTQGGYTF.

This clone came up once. V is TRBV4-2 and J is TRBJ1-5; D may be TRBD1 (6 bases). Trimming removed 4 bases at V and 14 bases at J, with 15 bases between. This CDR3 has 12 amino acids. Germline CDR1 is LGHNA and CDR2 is YNFKEQ. The CDR3 loop is CASSLRTANKHF. CDR3 nucleotide sequence: TGTGCCAGCAGCCTTCGGACAGCAAATAAGCATTTT.

This clone was counted a few times. The same CDR3 arises from other DNA sequences in this sample as well. The V and J genes are TRBV18 and TRBJ2-2, with D unresolved. Germline V CDR1 and CDR2: KGHSH, LQKENI. The germline V and J ends were trimmed by 3 bases and 6 bases, with 5 bases remaining between them. This CDR3 has 12 residues. In nucleotides, the CDR3 is TGTGCCAGCTCACCTCAACCCGGGGAGCTGTTTTTT. Translation: CASSPQPGELFF.

The gene calls are TRBV5-1 and TRBJ1-2; 9 bases are shared with TRBD1. The germline V gene encodes CDR1 SGHRS and CDR2 YFSETQ. Unmatched junction bases numbered 5, after V lost 0 bases and J lost 8 bases. This CDR3 comprises 14 residues. The CDR3 here is CASSLDGQGKGYTF. The CDR3, as DNA: TGCGCCAGCAGCTTGGATGGACAGGGGAAGGGCTACACCTTC.

The chain couples TRBV14 to TRBJ1-4; D remains unclear. The V and J ends lost 0 bases and 10 bases respectively, with 12 bases between them. The CDR3 sequence is 14 residues long. The germline V gene has CDR1 SGHDN and CDR2 FVKESK. The CDR3 DNA follows: TGTGCCAGCAGCCAAGATTCGCCGTTCGGAAAACTGTTTTTT. Protein product: CASSQDSPFGKLFF.